In this sample, the clone carrying this TCR beta chain turned up a few times. The data were obtained in a study of blood T cell repertoires in COVID-19. Study context: Spain, Italy and the United States supplied samples that represented acute and convalescent COVID-19.

The CDR3 is 13 amino acids. V lost 5 bases and J lost 11; bases outside the gene matches: 11. Looked up from germline, CDR1 is SEHNR and CDR2 is FQNEAQ (reference sequence). Authors' data handling: Reference gene primer amplification gave estimated nucleated cell counts. Clones were sequenced by immunoSEQ multiplex PCR, and TCRdb holds only the in-frame ones, with some missing. V, J and clone size were drawn from that table, and D and trimming were deduced from the DNA. The repertoire holds nearly 45,000 clones, roughly 80% seen once, with roughly 13% in the top ten. This TCR derives from a human donor in a cohort sampled during active COVID-19. Specimen: peripheral blood. The chain has TRBV7-9 and TRBJ1-1, with 7 bases lining up with TRBD1. CDR3 bases: TGTGCCAGCAGCCTTGAGGACAGGATGGAGGCTTTCTTT. The encoded protein is CASSLEDRMEAFF. The whole variable domain, filled in from reference TRBV7-9 and TRBJ1-1, reads DTGVSQNPRHKITKRGQNVTFRCDPISEHNRLYWYRQTLGQGPEFLTYFQNEAQLEKSRLLSDRFSAERPKGSFSTLEIQRTEQGDSAMYLCASSLEDRMEAFFGQGTRLTVV.